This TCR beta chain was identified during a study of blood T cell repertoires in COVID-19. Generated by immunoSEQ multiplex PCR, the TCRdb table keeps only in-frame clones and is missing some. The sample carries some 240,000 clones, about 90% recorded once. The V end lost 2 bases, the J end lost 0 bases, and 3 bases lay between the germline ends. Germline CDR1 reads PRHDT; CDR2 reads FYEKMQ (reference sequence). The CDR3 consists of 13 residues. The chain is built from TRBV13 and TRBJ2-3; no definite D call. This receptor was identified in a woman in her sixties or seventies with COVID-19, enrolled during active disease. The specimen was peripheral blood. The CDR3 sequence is CASSLSSTDTQYF. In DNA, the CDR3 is TGTGCCAGCAGCTTAAGCAGCACAGATACGCAGTATTTT.